The 22 T cell receptor beta chains below all came from one sample that was sequenced in a study of T cells in Graves' hyperthyroidism and ophthalmopathy. Authors of the study amplified TCR beta CDR3 regions from RNA transcripts. A first-round RT-PCR of the TCR CDR3 used the HTBI primer set. TCRdb itself ran the multiplex PCR reads through MiXCR, one entry per CDR3 protein. The profile shows around 200,000 distinct CDR3 sequences, around 20% of them singletons. Sample: blood. The receptors stem from a man aged 35 to 55 with Graves' hyperthyroidism.

This clonotype has more than one count but fewer than ten. The conserved closing phenylalanine or tryptophan is absent in this CDR3, likely reflecting a read error. The chain carries TRBV7-3 and TRBJ1-2; D unclear. Per germline, CDR1 SGHTA and CDR2 FQGTGA. The V and J ends lost 5 bases and 3 bases respectively, with 10 bases between them. The CDR3 spans 13 residues. The DNA for the CDR3 is TGTGCCAGCAGCCCACGACACGACTATGGCTACACCTTA. This codes for CASSPRHDYGYTL.

The chain uses TRBV7-2 and TRBJ2-6; 10 bases agree with TRBD1. CDR3 length equals 20 residues. The V and J ends lost 1 base and 0 bases, in that order; junction bases with no gene match: 9. Germline CDR1 SGHTA, CDR2 FQGNSA. The CDR3, as DNA: TGTGCCAGCAGCTTAGGGACAGGGGGAAGAGGATACTCTGGGGCCAACGTCCTGACTTTC. Protein: CASSLGTGGRGYSGANVLTF.

This clonotype was detected only a few times. The chain is built from TRBV5-1 and TRBJ1-1, with D tentatively TRBD1 (5 bases). Germline values: CDR1 SGHRS, CDR2 YFSETQ. V shed 0 bases and J shed 8 bases, with 5 bases lying between them. CDR3 length equals 11 residues. CDR3 loop: CASSLAGEAFF. The CDR3, as DNA: TGCGCCAGCAGCTTGGCAGGGGAAGCTTTCTTT. Full variable domain (missing parts from reference TRBV5-1 and TRBJ1-1): KAGVTQTPRYLIKTRGQQVTLSCSPISGHRSVSWYQQTPGQGLQFLFEYFSETQRNKGNFPGRFSGRQFSNSRSEMNVSTLELGDSALYLCASSLAGEAFFGQGTRLTVV.

The sample holds many counts of this clonotype. V is TRBV6-2 or TRBV6-3 and J is TRBJ2-5; D remains ambiguous. Germline V gives CDR1 MNHEY, CDR2 SVGEGT. V was shortened by 6 bases and J by 5 bases, with 10 bases between the two germline ends. The CDR3 totals 12 residues. As DNA, the CDR3 is TGTGCCAGCAGCTCAACTGGGGAGACCCAGTACTTC. Translated, it gives CASSSTGETQYF.

As concerns this clonotype: It may be a read error: a sequence one base away is much more abundant. This chain joins TRBV29-1 and TRBJ2-7, with D possibly TRBD1 on 6 matching bases. Trimming cost V 5 bases and J 4 bases, with 27 bases left between them. The germline V gene has CDR1 SQVTM and CDR2 ANQGSEA. The CDR3 totals 17 residues. CDR3 amino acids: CSVPNPGAGVLPYEQYF. In DNA, the CDR3 is TGCAGCGTTCCCAACCCCGGGGCAGGGGTTCTTCCTTACGAGCAGTACTTC.

V is TRBV4-3 and J is TRBJ1-1, with D uncertain. Trimming stripped 0 bases from V and 0 bases from J, with 11 bases between. CDR3 length: 16 amino acids. Per the germline V gene, CDR1 is LGHNA and CDR2 is YSLEER. The CDR3 bases are TGCGCCAGCAGCCAAGATCGGAACCCGTTGAACACTGAAGCTTTCTTT. As protein: CASSQDRNPLNTEAFF.

V gene TRBV20-1 combines with J gene TRBJ2-1; 11 nucleotides agree with TRBD2. Germline CDR1 and CDR2: DFQATT and SNEGSKA (reference sequence). J gave up 9 bases and V 3 bases, and 10 bases lay outside the gene matches. CDR3 length: 15 residues. CDR3 in amino acids: CSASRASGGYVEQFF. The CDR3 nucleotides read TGCAGTGCTAGTCGGGCTAGCGGGGGGTACGTTGAGCAGTTCTTC.

V is TRBV5-4 and J is TRBJ1-6; 10 bases line up with TRBD1. The CDR3 covers 16 residues. V was clipped by 4 bases and J by 7 bases; unmatched bases: 8. From germline, CDR1 is SGHNT and CDR2 YYREEE (reference sequence). In nucleotides, the CDR3 is TGTGCCAGCAGCCGGGACAGGGGCGCGGCGAATTCACCCCTCCACTTT. This translates into CASSRDRGAANSPLHF.

This clonotype was seen at least ten times. The V call is TRBV2, the J call TRBJ1-6; D ambiguous. V was shortened by 1 base and J by 10 bases, with 8 bases between the two germline ends. Germline values: CDR1 SNHLY, CDR2 FYNNEI. This CDR3 has 13 amino acids. The CDR3 sequence: CASSEVKGSPLHF. The CDR3 coding sequence is TGTGCCAGCAGTGAAGTAAAAGGGTCACCCCTCCACTTT.

This clonotype came up a few times. The CDR3, as DNA: TGTGCCAGCAGTTTTCTGACCTACAATGAGCAGTTCTTC. Encoded protein: CASSFLTYNEQFF. The chain carries TRBV27 and TRBJ2-1; D is uncertain. This CDR3 is 13 amino acids long. CDR1 is MNHEY, CDR2 SMNVEV, per germline (reference sequence). V was cut by 3 bases and J by 2 bases, with 5 bases left in between.

This clonotype was detected ten times or more. The chain recombines TRBV20-1 with TRBJ2-1, with D unclear. Germline lookup yields CDR1 DFQATT and CDR2 SNEGSKA (reference sequence). The CDR3 loop spans 13 amino acids. CDR3 DNA: TGCAGCGGCTCGGCTAACTCCTACAATGAGCAGTTCTTC. This sequence encodes CSGSANSYNEQFF.

This sequence joins TRBV7-6 and TRBJ2-2; possibly TRBD2 for D (6 bases). CDR3 length: 15 amino acids. With 4 bases removed from V and 0 bases from J, the gap between germline ends came to 9 bases. The germline gives CDR1 SGHVS, CDR2 FNYEAQ. CDR3 in DNA: TGTGCCAGCAGCTCTCTAGCGACGAACACCGGGGAGCTGTTTTTT. This codes for CASSSLATNTGELFF.

The V call is TRBV7-9, the J call TRBJ2-3; TRBD2 might be the D (5 bases). Germline CDR1 SEHNR, CDR2 FQNEAQ (reference sequence). V was shortened by 1 base and J by 4 bases, with 9 bases between the two germline ends. The CDR3 has 14 residues. The DNA for the CDR3 is TGTGCCAGCAGCTTAGTAGGTAGCGCAGATACGCAGTATTTT. Translation gives CASSLVGSADTQYF.

This clonotype was counted between two and nine times. It may be a read error: a sequence one base away is much more abundant. V is TRBV7-9 and J is TRBJ1-2; TRBD1 matches 7 bases. There are 15 residues in the CDR3. Germline CDR1 reads SEHNR; CDR2 reads FQNEAQ (reference sequence). CDR3 coding DNA: TGTGCCAGCAGCTGGGGGACAGCGCTAAACTATAGCTACACCTTC. Protein product: CASSWGTALNYSYTF.

This clonotype was counted ten times or more. The chain links TRBV12-3 or TRBV12-4 to TRBJ2-3; no clear D gene. CDR3 length: 15 amino acids. Trimming removed 4 bases at V and 3 bases at J, with 14 bases between. CDR3 region: CASSYTAARTDTQYF. As DNA, the CDR3 is TGTGCCAGCAGTTATACAGCTGCACGGACAGATACGCAGTATTTT.

About this clonotype: Mismatch with germline at one junction end may stem from a read error. The rearrangement joins TRBV28 to TRBJ2-5, with D tentatively TRBD1 or TRBD2 (5 bases each). The germline V gene has CDR1 MDHEN and CDR2 SYDVKM. The CDR3 has 13 residues. The CDR3 region has the DNA TGTGCCGGCAGTTTATATCAGGGAGAGACCCAGCACTTC. Protein: CAGSLYQGETQHF.

This clonotype has a count of ten or more. This chain uses TRBV11-3 with TRBJ1-1, with 7 nucleotides matching TRBD1. Germline-derived CDR1 and CDR2 are SGHNT and YENEEA. The CDR3 sequence is 14 residues long. The V gene end was trimmed by 7 bases and the J gene end by 4 bases; junction bases not matched to a gene: 9. CDR3 in amino acids: CASTPGTDSTEAFF. CDR3 DNA sequence: TGTGCCAGCACCCCCGGGACAGATTCCACTGAAGCTTTCTTT.

This clonotype was detected ten times or more. The rearrangement links TRBV2 to TRBJ1-2; D ambiguous. The CDR3 covers 15 residues. Germline V gene data show CDR1 as SNHLY and CDR2 as FYNNEI. V lost 5 bases to trimming and J lost 0 bases, with 13 bases between them. The CDR3 DNA reads TGTGCCAGCAGTACGCTGGCAGGAGCTAACTATGGCTACACCTTC. It encodes CASSTLAGANYGYTF.

This chain connects TRBV6-1 to TRBJ2-2; D is perhaps TRBD1 (6 bases). V lost 3 bases and J lost 6, with 17 bases in between. The CDR3 sequence is 16 residues long. Germline-derived CDR1 and CDR2 are MNHNS and SASEGT. CDR3 DNA sequence: TGTGCCAGCAGTGATACCCAAACAGGGATCCCCGGGGAGCTGTTTTTT. It codes for CASSDTQTGIPGELFF.

The chain links TRBV6-5 to TRBJ1-5, with TRBD1 as a possible D gene (5 bases). CDR3 length: 14 residues. Germline CDR1 reads MNHEY; CDR2 reads SVGAGI. The V gene lost 2 bases and the J gene lost 3 bases, with 8 bases spanning the gap. The CDR3 is CASSYGTSNQPQHF. As DNA, the CDR3 is TGTGCCAGCAGTTACGGGACGTCCAATCAGCCCCAGCATTTT.

This clonotype came up many times. This chain connects TRBV5-1 to TRBJ1-4, with TRBD1 matching over 10 bases. The CDR3 covers 13 residues. The V gene's germline CDR1 is SGHRS and CDR2 YFSETQ. V trimming: 4 bases; J trimming: 6 bases; junction bases outside the gene matches: 0. Written as DNA, the CDR3 is TGCGCCAGCAGCGGGACAGGGGATGAAAAACTGTTTTTT. This encodes CASSGTGDEKLFF.

This clonotype was observed many times. CDR3 sequence: CATIKDRDRLTQYF. CDR3 sequence (DNA): TGTGCCACCATCAAAGACAGGGACCGGTTGACCCAGTACTTC. This rearrangement joins TRBV15 to TRBJ2-5, with 7 bases lining up with TRBD1. Trimming cost V 7 bases and J 7 bases; bases outside gene matches: 12. The CDR3 covers 14 residues. Germline assignment: CDR1 LNHNV and CDR2 YYDKDF (reference sequence).